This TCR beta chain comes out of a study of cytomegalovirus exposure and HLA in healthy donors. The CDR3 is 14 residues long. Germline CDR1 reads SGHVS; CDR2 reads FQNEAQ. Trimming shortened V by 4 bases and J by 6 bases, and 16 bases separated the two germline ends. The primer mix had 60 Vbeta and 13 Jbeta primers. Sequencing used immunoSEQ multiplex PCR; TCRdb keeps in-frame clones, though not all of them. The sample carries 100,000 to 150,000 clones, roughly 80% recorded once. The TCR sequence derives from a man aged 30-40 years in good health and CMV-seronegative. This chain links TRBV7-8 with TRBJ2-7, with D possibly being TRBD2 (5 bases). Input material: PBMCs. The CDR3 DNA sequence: TGTGCCAGCAGCTCCCGGGTAGAGGGCAGCGAGCAGTACTTC. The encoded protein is CASSSRVEGSEQYF.